The 9 T cell receptor beta chains listed next were all sequenced from one sample in a study of T cell responses to AZD1222 COVID-19 vaccine. Sequenced by immunoSEQ multiplex PCR; TCRdb stores in-frame clones only, minus some. This table holds some 130,000 clones, over 90% found once. This specimen consisted of peripheral blood, obtained on day 0 of AZD1222 vaccination. The source is an adult in good health.

The chain carries TRBV28 and TRBJ2-3; 13 bases are shared with TRBD2. The CDR3 sequence is 18 residues long. CDR1 is MDHEN and CDR2 is SYDVKM in the germline V gene. V trimming: 1 base; J trimming: 4 bases; junction bases outside the gene matches: 8. CDR3 DNA sequence: TGTGCCAGCAGTTTATTCGGGACTAGCGGGACCCGGGCAGATACGCAGTATTTT. Translation: CASSLFGTSGTRADTQYF.

This chain joins TRBV5-1 and TRBJ2-7; D is ambiguous. V was cut by 4 bases and J by 0 bases, with 11 bases left in between. Germline CDR1 is SGHRS and CDR2 is YFSETQ. The CDR3 has 14 residues. CDR3 sequence reads: CASSPGTLSYEQYF. In nucleotides, the CDR3 is TGCGCCAGCAGCCCCGGAACGCTCTCCTACGAGCAGTACTTC.

This clone was found once. The chain uses TRBV19 and TRBJ1-5; the match to TRBD1 covers 9 bases. V trimming: 7 bases; J trimming: 0 bases; junction bases outside the gene matches: 4. There are 15 residues in the CDR3. Germline CDR1 LNHDA, CDR2 SQIVND (reference sequence). The CDR3 loop reads CASTGQGISNQPQHF. CDR3 DNA: TGTGCCAGTACGGGACAGGGTATTAGCAATCAGCCCCAGCATTTT. The complete variable domain, with remaining parts taken from reference TRBV19 and TRBJ1-5, reads DGGITQSPKYLFRKEGQNVTLSCEQNLNHDAMYWYRQDPGQGLRLIYYSQIVNDFQKGDIAEGYSVSREKKESFPLTVTSAQKNPTAFYLCASTGQGISNQPQHFGDGTRLSIL.

The chain carries TRBV14 and TRBJ2-3; possibly TRBD1 or TRBD2 for D (5 bases each). The germline CDR1 and CDR2 sequences are SGHDN and FVKESK. The CDR3 runs to 16 residues. V lost 0 bases and J 9 bases, leaving 19 bases between the germline ends. DNA of the CDR3: TGTGCCAGCAGCCAAGAGAGAGTGCCTACGTGGGGGACGCAGTATTTT. Translating it yields CASSQERVPTWGTQYF.

This clone was detected a few times. This chain uses TRBV5-1 with TRBJ1-6; D is uncertain. Germline CDR1 is SGHRS and CDR2 is YFSETQ. The CDR3 is made up of 15 amino acids. V gave up 0 bases and J gave up 8 bases, with 12 bases separating them. CDR3 DNA: TGCGCCAGCAGCTTGGACCCCGGGAGGGATTCACCCCTCCACTTT. Translating gives CASSLDPGRDSPLHF.

The genes are TRBV11-2 and TRBJ2-5; D uncertain. V shed 5 bases and J shed 9 bases, with 10 bases lying between them. The germline CDR1 and CDR2 sequences are SGHAT and FQNNGV. The CDR3 sequence is 11 residues long. CDR3 nucleotide sequence: TGTGCCAGCAGCCCAAATCGGGCCCAGTACTTC. Protein product: CASSPNRAQYF.

The gene calls are TRBV3-1 (or the pseudogene TRBV3-2) and TRBJ1-1, with D hard to call. This CDR3 comprises 13 residues. Germline loops: CDR1 LGHDT, CDR2 YNNKEL (reference sequence). Between the trimmed V and J ends, which lost 1 base and 6 bases, there was a span of 9 bases. The CDR3 coding sequence is TGTGCCAGCAGCCAAGTGAATAGGGCTGAAGCTTTCTTT. This translates into CASSQVNRAEAFF.

The CDR3 here is CSVERGLGAFF. The CDR3 DNA reads as TGCAGCGTTGAGCGGGGGCTAGGAGCTTTCTTT. The chain combines TRBV29-1 with TRBJ1-1; perhaps TRBD1 as D (6 bases). From germline, CDR1 is SQVTM and CDR2 ANQGSEA. The CDR3 totals 11 residues. Trimming shortened V by 3 bases and J by 10 bases, and 12 bases separated the two germline ends.

V and J are TRBV20-1 and TRBJ2-3; D remains ambiguous. The V end lost 6 bases, the J end lost 0 bases, and 4 bases lay between the germline ends. Per the germline V gene, CDR1 is DFQATT and CDR2 is SNEGSKA (reference sequence). This CDR3 comprises 11 residues. The CDR3 nucleotides read TGCAGTGCACACAGCACAGATACGCAGTATTTT. It codes for CSAHSTDTQYF.